Each of the 8 T cell receptor beta chains below was sequenced from the same sample in a study of blood T cell repertoires in COVID-19. Repertoires were generated with immunoSEQ multiplex PCR, while TCRdb's copy carries only in-frame clones and drops some. There are about 210,000 clones in the sample; around 82% occur only once, and approximately 4.6% lies in the top ten. The sequencing sample was made of PBMCs or T cells enriched from blood (not recorded which). The receptors were gathered from a young man with acute COVID-19.

The genes are TRBV19 and TRBJ2-3; D unresolved. Germline V gene sequence: CDR1 LNHDA, CDR2 SQIVND (reference sequence). The length of the CDR3 is 17 residues. Trimming stripped 6 bases from V and 2 bases from J, with 21 bases between. Written as DNA, the CDR3 is TGTGCCAGTAGAACTCTTTTCCCCAGCGAAGACACAGATACGCAGTATTTT. This encodes CASRTLFPSEDTDTQYF. Full variable domain (rest looked up from reference TRBV19 and TRBJ2-3): DGGITQSPKYLFRKEGQNVTLSCEQNLNHDAMYWYRQDPGQGLRLIYYSQIVNDFQKGDIAEGYSVSREKKESFPLTVTSAQKNPTAFYLCASRTLFPSEDTDTQYFGPGTRLTVL.

The chain combines TRBV11-2 with TRBJ2-1, with D maybe TRBD2 (5 bases). Trimming took off 2 bases at V and 13 bases at J, with 24 bases between the two ends. Looked up from germline, CDR1 is SGHAT and CDR2 is FQNNGV. The CDR3 extends over 16 amino acids. The CDR3 protein is CASSLSEGAFSFHQFF. The CDR3 DNA is TGTGCCAGCAGCTTATCCGAGGGAGCCTTTTCTTTCCATCAGTTCTTC.

This clone was seen more than once but under ten times. The CDR3 coding sequence is TGTGCCAGCTCACTTAAAACAGGGGGTTCCTACGAGCAGTACTTC. This translates into CASSLKTGGSYEQYF. The chain has TRBV18 and TRBJ2-7; 8 bases line up with TRBD1. The length of the CDR3 is 15 residues. The V segment lost 4 bases and the J segment 1 base; nucleotides outside the gene matches: 6. In germline, CDR1 is KGHSH, CDR2 LQKENI.

The chain is built from TRBV3-1 (or the pseudogene TRBV3-2) and TRBJ2-3, with a tentative D call TRBD2 (5 bases). The CDR3 length is 14 residues. Trimming removed 8 bases from V and 3 bases from J, with 15 bases in between. Germline V lookup: CDR1 LGHDT, CDR2 YNNKEL (reference sequence). The CDR3 DNA sequence: TGTGCCAGCCGGGATGATTGGGGTACAGATACGCAGTATTTT. Protein sequence: CASRDDWGTDTQYF.

The V gene is TRBV2, the J gene TRBJ2-5; possible D gene TRBD2, 5 bases. Trimming cost V 3 bases and J 5 bases, with 7 bases left between them. The CDR3 covers 12 residues. Germline V lookup: CDR1 SNHLY, CDR2 FYNNEI. In DNA form, the CDR3 reads TGTGCCAGCAGTGACGGGATGGAGACCCAGTACTTC. Its protein is CASSDGMETQYF.

The chain couples TRBV4-1 to TRBJ2-5; D not certain. The V and J ends lost 8 bases and 1 base respectively, with 11 bases between them. The CDR3 length is 13 residues. The germline gives CDR1 MGHRA, CDR2 YSYEKL. CDR3 bases: TGCGCCAGCGCTGTGTGGAGCCAAGAGACCCAGTACTTC. This sequence encodes CASAVWSQETQYF.

V and J are TRBV24-1 and TRBJ2-2; D is uncertain. CDR1 is KGHDR, CDR2 SFDVKD, per germline. Trimming removed 10 bases at V and 6 bases at J, with 8 bases between. The CDR3 length is 11 residues. The CDR3 spells CATALAGELFF. DNA for the CDR3: TGTGCCACTGCGCTAGCCGGGGAGCTGTTTTTT.

The chain has TRBV6-1 and TRBJ2-7; D is possibly TRBD1 (5 bases). The germline V and J ends were trimmed by 2 bases and 8 bases, with 13 bases remaining between them. The CDR3 has 13 residues. From germline, CDR1 is MNHNS and CDR2 SASEGT. The CDR3 is CASSETIGDKQYF. The CDR3 nucleotides read TGTGCCAGCAGTGAAACGATAGGGGATAAGCAGTACTTC.